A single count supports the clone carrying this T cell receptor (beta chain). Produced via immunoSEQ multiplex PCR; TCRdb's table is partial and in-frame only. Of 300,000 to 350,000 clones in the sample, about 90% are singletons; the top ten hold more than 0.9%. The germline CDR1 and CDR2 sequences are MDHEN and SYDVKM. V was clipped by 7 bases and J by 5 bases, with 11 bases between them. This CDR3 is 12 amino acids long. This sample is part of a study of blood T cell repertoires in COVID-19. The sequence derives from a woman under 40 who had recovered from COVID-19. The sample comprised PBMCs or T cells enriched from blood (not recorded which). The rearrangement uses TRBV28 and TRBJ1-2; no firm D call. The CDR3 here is CASTLTPYGYTF. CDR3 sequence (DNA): TGTGCCAGCACCCTAACTCCTTATGGCTACACCTTC.